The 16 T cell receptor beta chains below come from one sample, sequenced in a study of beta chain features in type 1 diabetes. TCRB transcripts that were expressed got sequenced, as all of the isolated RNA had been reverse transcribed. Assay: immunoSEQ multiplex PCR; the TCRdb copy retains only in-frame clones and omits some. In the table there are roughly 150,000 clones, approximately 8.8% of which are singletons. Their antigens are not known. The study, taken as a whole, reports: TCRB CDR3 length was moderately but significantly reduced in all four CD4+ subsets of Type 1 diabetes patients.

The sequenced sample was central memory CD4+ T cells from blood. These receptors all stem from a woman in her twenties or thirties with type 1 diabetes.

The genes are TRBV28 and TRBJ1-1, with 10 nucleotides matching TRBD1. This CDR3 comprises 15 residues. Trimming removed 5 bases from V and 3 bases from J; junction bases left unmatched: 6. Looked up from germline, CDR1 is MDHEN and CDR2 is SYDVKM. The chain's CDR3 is CASSPWTGGYTEAFF. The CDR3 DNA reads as TGTGCCAGCAGTCCATGGACAGGGGGTTACACTGAAGCTTTCTTT.

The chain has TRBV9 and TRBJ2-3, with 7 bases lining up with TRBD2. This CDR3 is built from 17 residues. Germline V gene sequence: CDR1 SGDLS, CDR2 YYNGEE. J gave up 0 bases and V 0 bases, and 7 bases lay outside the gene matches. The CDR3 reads CASSVESGRFSTDTQYF. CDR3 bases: TGTGCCAGCAGCGTAGAGTCCGGGAGGTTTAGCACAGATACGCAGTATTTT.

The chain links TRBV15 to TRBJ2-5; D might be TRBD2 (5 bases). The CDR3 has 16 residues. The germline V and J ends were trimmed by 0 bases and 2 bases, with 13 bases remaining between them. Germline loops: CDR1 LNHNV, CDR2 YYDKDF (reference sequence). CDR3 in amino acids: CATSRDVPQRQETQYF. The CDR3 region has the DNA TGTGCCACCAGCAGAGATGTCCCTCAGCGGCAAGAGACCCAGTACTTC.

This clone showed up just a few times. The chain's CDR3 is CAWSVQTTLNGNTIYF. CDR3 in DNA: TGTGCCTGGAGTGTACAGACAACGCTCAATGGAAACACCATATATTTT. The J gene is TRBJ1-3, the V gene TRBV30; no firm D call. V was pared by 0 bases and J by 3 bases, with 15 bases between. CDR1 GTSNPN and CDR2 SVGIG come from the germline V gene (reference sequence). The CDR3 contains 16 residues. Full variable domain (missing parts from reference TRBV30 and TRBJ1-3): SQTIHQWPATLVQPVGSPLSLECTVEGTSNPNLYWYRQAAGRGLQLLFYSVGIGQISSEVPQNLSASRPQDRQFILSSKKLLLSDSGFYLCAWSVQTTLNGNTIYFGEGSWLTVV.

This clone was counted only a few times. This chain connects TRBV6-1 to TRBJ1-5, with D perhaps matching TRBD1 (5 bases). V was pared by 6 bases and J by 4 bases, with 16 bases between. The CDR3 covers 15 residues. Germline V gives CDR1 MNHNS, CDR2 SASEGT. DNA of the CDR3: TGTGCCAGCAGGGCGCTCCGGGACTCGAATCAGCCCCAGCATTTT. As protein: CASRALRDSNQPQHF.

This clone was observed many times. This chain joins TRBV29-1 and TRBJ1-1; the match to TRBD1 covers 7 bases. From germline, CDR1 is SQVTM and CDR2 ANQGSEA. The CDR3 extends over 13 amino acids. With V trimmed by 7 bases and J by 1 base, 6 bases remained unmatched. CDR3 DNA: TGCAGCGCAAACAGGGACAGGAACACTGAAGCTTTCTTT. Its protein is CSANRDRNTEAFF.

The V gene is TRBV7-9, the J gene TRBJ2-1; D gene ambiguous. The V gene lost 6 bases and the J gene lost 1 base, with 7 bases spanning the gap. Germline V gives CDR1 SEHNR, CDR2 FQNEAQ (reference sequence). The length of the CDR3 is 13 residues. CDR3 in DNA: TGTGCCAGCAGTACAGAGTCCTACAATGAGCAGTTCTTC. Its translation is CASSTESYNEQFF.

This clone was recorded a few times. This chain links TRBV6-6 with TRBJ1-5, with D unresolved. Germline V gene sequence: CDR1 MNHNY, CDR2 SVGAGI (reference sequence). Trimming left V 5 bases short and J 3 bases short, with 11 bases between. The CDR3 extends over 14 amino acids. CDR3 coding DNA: TGTGCCAGCAGTGAGCGGTCCTCCAATCAGCCCCAGCATTTT. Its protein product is CASSERSSNQPQHF.

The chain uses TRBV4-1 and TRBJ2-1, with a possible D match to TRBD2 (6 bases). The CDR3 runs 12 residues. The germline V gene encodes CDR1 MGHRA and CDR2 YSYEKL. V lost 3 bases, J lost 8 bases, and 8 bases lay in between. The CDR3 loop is CASSQTSYEQFF. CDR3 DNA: TGCGCCAGCAGCCAGACTAGTTATGAGCAGTTCTTC.

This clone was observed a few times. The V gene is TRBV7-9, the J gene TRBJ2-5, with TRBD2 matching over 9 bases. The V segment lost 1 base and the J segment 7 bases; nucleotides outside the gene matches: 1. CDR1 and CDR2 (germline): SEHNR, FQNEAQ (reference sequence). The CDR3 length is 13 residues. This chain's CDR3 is CASSLGLAVTQYF. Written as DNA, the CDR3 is TGTGCCAGCAGCTTAGGACTAGCGGTGACCCAGTACTTC.

The CDR3 DNA sequence: TGCAGCGTCACGAACAGCGGTTACGAGCAGTACTTC. Its protein product is CSVTNSGYEQYF. This sequence joins TRBV29-1 and TRBJ2-7; D perhaps matches TRBD2 (5 bases). The CDR3 totals 12 residues. Trimming took 6 bases from V and 4 from J, leaving 13 bases between them. Germline loops: CDR1 SQVTM, CDR2 ANQGSEA.

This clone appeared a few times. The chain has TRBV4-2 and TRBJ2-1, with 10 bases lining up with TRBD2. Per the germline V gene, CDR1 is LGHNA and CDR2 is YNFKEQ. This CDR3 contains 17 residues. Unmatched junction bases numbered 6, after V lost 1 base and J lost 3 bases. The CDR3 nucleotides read TGTGCCAGCAGCCAAGCCGCCGGGACTAGCGTCTACAATGAGCAGTTCTTC. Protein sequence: CASSQAAGTSVYNEQFF.

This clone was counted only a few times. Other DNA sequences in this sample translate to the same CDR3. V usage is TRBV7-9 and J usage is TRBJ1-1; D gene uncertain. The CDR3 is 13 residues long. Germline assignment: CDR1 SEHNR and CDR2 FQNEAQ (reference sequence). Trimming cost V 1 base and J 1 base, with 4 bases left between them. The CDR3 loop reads CASSLVQNTEAFF. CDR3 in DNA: TGTGCCAGCAGCTTAGTCCAGAACACTGAAGCTTTCTTT. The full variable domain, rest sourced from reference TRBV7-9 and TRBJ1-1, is DTGVSQNPRHKITKRGQNVTFRCDPISEHNRLYWYRQTLGQGPEFLTYFQNEAQLEKSRLLSDRFSAERPKGSFSTLEIQRTEQGDSAMYLCASSLVQNTEAFFGQGTRLTVV.

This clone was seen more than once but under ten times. Here the CDR3 reads CASSLGLAGGATGELFF. The CDR3 DNA follows: TGTGCCAGCAGCTTGGGACTAGCGGGAGGGGCCACCGGGGAGCTGTTTTTT. The V call is TRBV7-3, the J call TRBJ2-2, with 16 bases matching TRBD2. The trim removed 3 bases at V and 4 bases at J, leaving 2 bases unmatched. The germline V gene encodes CDR1 SGHTA and CDR2 FQGTGA. The CDR3 has 17 residues.

The DNA of the CDR3 is TGTGCCAGTAGCCGGGCAGGGAAGACAGATACGCAGTATTTT. Its protein is CASSRAGKTDTQYF. The gene calls are TRBV19 and TRBJ2-3; possible D gene TRBD1, 5 bases. This CDR3 region has 14 residues. CDR1 LNHDA and CDR2 SQIVND come from the germline V gene (reference sequence). Trimming took off 6 bases at V and 3 bases at J, with 13 bases between the two ends. The full variable domain, rest sourced from reference TRBV19 and TRBJ2-3, is DGGITQSPKYLFRKEGQNVTLSCEQNLNHDAMYWYRQDPGQGLRLIYYSQIVNDFQKGDIAEGYSVSREKKESFPLTVTSAQKNPTAFYLCASSRAGKTDTQYFGPGTRLTVL.

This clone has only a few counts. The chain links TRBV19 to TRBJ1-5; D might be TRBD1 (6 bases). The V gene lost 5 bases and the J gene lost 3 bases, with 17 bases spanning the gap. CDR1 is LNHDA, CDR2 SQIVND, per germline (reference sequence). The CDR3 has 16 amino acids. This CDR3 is CASSWGGAGYNQPQHF. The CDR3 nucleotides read TGTGCCAGTAGTTGGGGGGGGGCTGGCTACAATCAGCCCCAGCATTTT.